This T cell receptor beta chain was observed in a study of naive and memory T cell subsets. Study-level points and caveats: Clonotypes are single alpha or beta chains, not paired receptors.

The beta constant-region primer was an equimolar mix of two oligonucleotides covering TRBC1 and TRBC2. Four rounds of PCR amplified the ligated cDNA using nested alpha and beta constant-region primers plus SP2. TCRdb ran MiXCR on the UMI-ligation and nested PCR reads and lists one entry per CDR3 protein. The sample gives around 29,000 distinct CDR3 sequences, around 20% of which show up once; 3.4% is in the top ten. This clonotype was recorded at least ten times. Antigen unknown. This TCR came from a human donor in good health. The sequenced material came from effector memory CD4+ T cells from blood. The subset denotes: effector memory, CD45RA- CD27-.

CDR3 DNA sequence: TGCAGTGTTACAACAGGGGTGAGCCAAGAGACCCAGTACTTC. Translation: CSVTTGVSQETQYF. The chain links TRBV20-1 to TRBJ2-5; TRBD1 agrees at 7 bases. Germline V gene data show CDR1 as DFQATT and CDR2 as SNEGSKA (reference sequence). CDR3 size: 14 residues. Trimming took 7 bases from V and 1 from J; bases not matched to a gene: 9.